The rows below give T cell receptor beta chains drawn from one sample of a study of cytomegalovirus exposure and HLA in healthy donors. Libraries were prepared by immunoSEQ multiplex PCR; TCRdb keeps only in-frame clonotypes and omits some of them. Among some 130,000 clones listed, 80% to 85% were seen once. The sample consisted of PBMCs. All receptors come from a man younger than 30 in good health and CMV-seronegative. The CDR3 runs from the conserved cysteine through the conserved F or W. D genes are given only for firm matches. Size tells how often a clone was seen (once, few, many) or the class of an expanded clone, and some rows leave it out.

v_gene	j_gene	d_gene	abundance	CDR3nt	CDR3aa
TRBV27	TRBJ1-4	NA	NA	TGTGCCAGCAGAGGGGCCTCTAATGAAAAACTGTTTTTT	CASRGASNEKLFF
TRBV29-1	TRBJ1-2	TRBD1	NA	TGCAGCGTTGAACAGGGGGCGAGTGGCTACACCTTC	CSVEQGASGYTF
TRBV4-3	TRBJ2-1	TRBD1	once	TGCGCCAGCAGCCAAGATCGGGGACAGGTTTGGTCACTCTCCTACAATGAGCAGTTCTTC	CASSQDRGQVWSLSYNEQFF
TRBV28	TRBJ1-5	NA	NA	TGTGCCAGCAGTTTGGCAGGGAATAGCAATCAGCCCCAGCATTTT	CASSLAGNSNQPQHF
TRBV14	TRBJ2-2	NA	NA	TGTGCCAGCAGCCAAGATGTCCTCACCGGGGAGCTGTTTTTT	CASSQDVLTGELFF
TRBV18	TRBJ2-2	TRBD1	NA	TGTGCCAGCTCACCACAGGGGACAGGGAACACCGGGGAGCTGTTTTTT	CASSPQGTGNTGELFF
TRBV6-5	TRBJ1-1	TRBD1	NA	TGTGCCAGCGGCTCGGACAGGGGGCTTTACACTGAAGCTTTCTTT	CASGSDRGLYTEAFF
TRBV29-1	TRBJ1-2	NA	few	TGCAGCGTTGAAGGGTACGGCTATGGCTACACCTTC	CSVEGYGYGYTF
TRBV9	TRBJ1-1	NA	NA	TGTGCCAGCAGCGTAGATTTAAGGGGGGAAGCTTTCTTT	CASSVDLRGEAFF
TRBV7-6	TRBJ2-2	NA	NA	TGTGCCAGCAGCATGCCGACAGTTATGTCCACCGGGGAGCTGTTTTTT	CASSMPTVMSTGELFF
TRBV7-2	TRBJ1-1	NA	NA	TGTGCCAGCAGCCCGGGGGGGGGAACTGAAGCTTTCTTT	CASSPGGGTEAFF
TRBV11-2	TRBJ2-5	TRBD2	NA	TGTGCCAGCAGCTTAGCGGCTAGCGGGGCAGGGGCCCAGTACTTC	CASSLAASGAGAQYF
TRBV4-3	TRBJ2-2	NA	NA	TGCGCCAGCAGCCGGCACGGACAGTACGCGAACACCGGGGAGCTGTTTTTT	CASSRHGQYANTGELFF
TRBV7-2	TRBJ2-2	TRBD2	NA	TGTGCCAGCAGCCGCGTAGCGGGGATGGTGGGCACCGGGGAGCTGTTTTTT	CASSRVAGMVGTGELFF
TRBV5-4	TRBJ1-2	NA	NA	TGTGCCAGCAGCACCAGGGGCAGTGGACCCTATGGCTACACCTTC	CASSTRGSGPYGYTF
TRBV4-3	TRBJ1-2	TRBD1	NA	TGCGCCAGCAGCCAAGACAGGGGGTGGTATGGCTACACCTTC	CASSQDRGWYGYTF
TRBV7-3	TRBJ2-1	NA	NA	TGTGCCAGCAGCTTACACATCCCGGGGGTGGGGGAGCAGTTCTTC	CASSLHIPGVGEQFF
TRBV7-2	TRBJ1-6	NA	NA	TGTGCCAGCAGCTTAGGTAGCAGACTAGAACCCCTCCACTTT	CASSLGSRLEPLHF
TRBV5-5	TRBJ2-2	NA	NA	TGTGCCGGAAGGCGGGGCCCGGAGGGGGAGCTGTTTTTT	CAGRRGPEGELFF
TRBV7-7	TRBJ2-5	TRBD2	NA	TGTGCTAGCAGCTTACTTTACGGGGGGCAAGAGACCCAGTACTTC	CASSLLYGGQETQYF
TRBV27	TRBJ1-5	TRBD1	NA	TGTGCCAGTCGCCGAGACAGGGGCAATCAGCCCCAGCATTTT	CASRRDRGNQPQHF
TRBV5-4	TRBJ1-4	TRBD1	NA	TGTGCCAGCAGCCTGGAAGGGGGCGCGGATGAAAAACTGTTTTTT	CASSLEGGADEKLFF
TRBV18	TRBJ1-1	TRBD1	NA	TGTGCCAGCTCACCAACGACAGGGAGTACGACTGAAGCTTTCTTT	CASSPTTGSTTEAFF
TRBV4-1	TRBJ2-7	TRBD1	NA	TGCGCCAGCAGATTCCTGGGACAGGAGGCCTACGAGCAGTACTTC	CASRFLGQEAYEQYF
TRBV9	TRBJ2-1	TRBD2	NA	TGTGCCAGCAGCGTAGGGACTAGCGGGGGGTCCCCCCATGAGCAGTTCTTC	CASSVGTSGGSPHEQFF
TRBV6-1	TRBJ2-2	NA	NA	TGTGCCAGCAGTGATTGGGCAGGGGTTAACACCGGGGAGCTGTTTTTT	CASSDWAGVNTGELFF
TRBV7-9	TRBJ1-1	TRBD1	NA	TGTGCCAGCAGCTTAGCCACAGGGGTCGACACTGAAGCTTTCTTT	CASSLATGVDTEAFF
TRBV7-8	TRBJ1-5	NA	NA	TGTGCCAGCAGCTTATTTGGCCAGCCCCAGCATTTT	CASSLFGQPQHF
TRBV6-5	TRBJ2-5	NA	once	TGTGCCAGCGAAAAGGGGGAGGGGGAGACCCAGTACTTC	CASEKGEGETQYF
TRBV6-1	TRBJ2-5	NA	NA	TGTGCCAGCCCCAGACCCGGACTCTATGAGACCCAGTACTTC	CASPRPGLYETQYF
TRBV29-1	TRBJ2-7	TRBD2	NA	TGCAGCGTCAGGGAGGGTTCAGGCGAGCAGTACTTC	CSVREGSGEQYF
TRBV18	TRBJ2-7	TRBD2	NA	TGTGCCAGCTCCCCAGGGACTAGCGGGTCCTCCTACGAGCAGTACTTC	CASSPGTSGSSYEQYF